A selection of T cell receptor beta chains follows, all from one sample in a study of cytomegalovirus exposure and HLA in healthy donors. Clones were sequenced by immunoSEQ multiplex PCR, and TCRdb holds only the in-frame ones, with some missing. The table records some 180,000 clones, around nine tenths of them present only once. Sequences were obtained from PBMCs. These receptors came from a man younger than 40 in good health and CMV-seropositive. CDR3s leave out the opening cysteine and the closing phenylalanine or tryptophan.

CDR3aa: ASSLAPTRYNEQF
v_gene: TRBV7-2
j_gene: TRBJ2-1

CDR3aa: ATSRVGGGGASTQY
v_gene: TRBV15
j_gene: TRBJ2-3

CDR3aa: ASSSQQGANYGYT
v_gene: TRBV7-9
j_gene: TRBJ1-2

CDR3aa: ASSVRGGQAYEQY
v_gene: TRBV27
j_gene: TRBJ2-7

CDR3aa: ASRTGQASPLH
v_gene: TRBV6-5
j_gene: TRBJ1-6

CDR3aa: ASSFLARYGYT
v_gene: TRBV28
j_gene: TRBJ1-2

CDR3aa: ATARDSHDRGDEQF
v_gene: TRBV5-1
j_gene: TRBJ2-1

CDR3aa: ASSSGTGTSGRVDEQF
v_gene: TRBV5-1
j_gene: TRBJ2-1

CDR3aa: ASSSEYLGYEQY
v_gene: TRBV7-2
j_gene: TRBJ2-7

CDR3aa: ASSPTWTAYEQY
v_gene: TRBV9
j_gene: TRBJ2-7

CDR3aa: ASSYPGTGPHEQF
v_gene: TRBV6-5
j_gene: TRBJ2-1

CDR3aa: SVVWGRKYGYT
v_gene: TRBV29-1
j_gene: TRBJ1-2

CDR3aa: ASSLEGGTEAF
v_gene: TRBV5-1
j_gene: TRBJ1-1

CDR3aa: ASSFSGTSYNYGYT
v_gene: TRBV28
j_gene: TRBJ1-2

CDR3aa: ASSLAHSTGALSYEQY
v_gene: TRBV7-2
j_gene: TRBJ2-7

CDR3aa: ASRDVAGPYEQY
v_gene: TRBV19
j_gene: TRBJ2-7

CDR3aa: ASSLVGGSGYEQY
v_gene: TRBV5-6
j_gene: TRBJ2-7

CDR3aa: ASRRAGGDEKLF
v_gene: TRBV25-1
j_gene: TRBJ1-4

CDR3aa: ASSAGTWNSYEQY
v_gene: TRBV19
j_gene: TRBJ2-7

CDR3aa: ASRRETEAF
v_gene: TRBV7-9
j_gene: TRBJ1-1

CDR3aa: ASSSRAPSSYNEQF
v_gene: TRBV5-6
j_gene: TRBJ2-1

CDR3aa: ASSSPLGGGGAGETQY
v_gene: TRBV5-6
j_gene: TRBJ2-5

CDR3aa: ASSYSWPGGAEQY
v_gene: TRBV6-5
j_gene: TRBJ2-7

CDR3aa: ASSKAIYYEQY
v_gene: TRBV28
j_gene: TRBJ2-7

CDR3aa: ASNLISTEAF
v_gene: TRBV13
j_gene: TRBJ1-1

CDR3aa: ASSQDAVRDTGELF
v_gene: TRBV4-1
j_gene: TRBJ2-2

CDR3aa: ARTDRGPSNQPQH
v_gene: TRBV10-2
j_gene: TRBJ1-5

CDR3aa: AWSVGPGYGYT
v_gene: TRBV30
j_gene: TRBJ1-2

CDR3aa: ASSSSGRGYEQY
v_gene: TRBV7-9
j_gene: TRBJ2-7

CDR3aa: ASSAPSQETQY
v_gene: TRBV9
j_gene: TRBJ2-5

CDR3aa: ASSSGTGGIEQY
v_gene: TRBV7-7
j_gene: TRBJ2-7